This is a list of T cell receptor beta chains from one sample in a study of PD-1 blockade in classical Hodgkin lymphoma. Here immunoSEQ multiplex PCR was the method, and the copy in TCRdb shows in-frame clones only, minus some. The sample gives about 30,000 clones, more than 65% of which show up once; around 18% is in the top ten. Sequenced here: peripheral blood mononuclear cells (PBMCs), sampled before the fourth cycle of nivolumab. All receptors derive from a human donor with classical Hodgkin lymphoma. Both conserved end residues are part of each CDR3. A D gene is named only where the DNA matches it firmly. Some rows have no size entry. The others give once, few or many, or a class for an expanded clone.

>-|TRBJ1-5|-|TRBV7-2
CASSLVHGSNQPQHF
TGTGCCAGCAGCTTAGTACACGGTAGCAATCAGCCCCAGCATTTT
>-|TRBJ2-3|TRBD1|TRBV9
CASSDSGQERDTQYF
TGTGCCAGCAGCGATTCGGGACAGGAGAGGGATACGCAGTATTTT
>-|TRBJ1-2|-|TRBV10-3
CAISTNGDYGYTF
TGTGCCATCAGCACGAACGGGGACTATGGCTACACCTTC
>-|TRBJ2-3|-|TRBV18
CASSPPRGTDTQYF
TGTGCCAGCTCACCACCGCGGGGCACAGATACGCAGTATTTT
>-|TRBJ1-4|-|TRBV4-3
CASSHSSGRWGNEKLFF
TGCGCCAGCAGCCACAGCTCCGGGCGGTGGGGTAATGAAAAACTGTTTTTT
>-|TRBJ2-1|-|TRBV7-3
CASTLGSLDEQFF
TGTGCCAGCACCCTCGGGAGCTTGGATGAGCAGTTCTTC
>-|TRBJ1-3|-|TRBV6-5
CASSYNSGNTIYF
TGTGCCAGCAGTTACAACTCTGGAAACACCATATATTTT
>-|TRBJ1-1|-|TRBV20-1
CSAPYREAFF
TGCAGTGCCCCCTATAGGGAAGCTTTCTTT
>-|TRBJ1-6|-|TRBV6-5
CASSRGRDSPLHF
TGTGCCAGCAGTAGGGGACGGGATTCACCCCTCCACTTT
>-|TRBJ2-3|-|TRBV7-2
CASSLDLGNTQYF
TGTGCCAGCAGCTTAGATCTAGGCAATACGCAGTATTTT
>-|TRBJ2-2|-|TRBV21-1
CASSSTKKPLRGWTGELFF
TGTGCCAGCAGCAGCACAAAAAAGCCCCTGAGGGGGTGGACCGGGGAGCTGTTTTTT
>-|TRBJ1-2|-|TRBV9
CASSDRTRSGGYTF
TGTGCCAGCAGCGACCGTACTAGGAGCGGTGGCTACACCTTC
>-|TRBJ2-5|TRBD1|TRBV5-1
CASSRLGQGVETQYF
TGCGCCAGCAGCCGGCTGGGACAGGGGGTAGAGACCCAGTACTTC
>-|TRBJ2-7|-|TRBV7-9
CASTQGSGEQYF
TGTGCCAGCACCCAGGGGAGTGGCGAGCAGTACTTC
>-|TRBJ2-5|TRBD2|TRBV7-7
CASSPGIAGVQETQYF
TGTGCTAGCAGCCCCGGAATAGCGGGGGTTCAAGAGACCCAGTACTTC
>once|TRBJ2-1|TRBD1|TRBV18
CASRYQGVGEQFF
TGTGCCAGCCGCTATCAGGGGGTCGGTGAGCAGTTCTTC
>-|TRBJ1-2|-|TRBV7-3
CASSLENRAGYTF
TGTGCCAGCAGCTTGGAAAACAGGGCTGGCTACACCTTC
>-|TRBJ2-3|-|TRBV9
CASSVEGLPTDTQYF
TGTGCCAGCAGCGTAGAGGGATTACCCACAGATACGCAGTATTTT
>-|TRBJ1-1|TRBD1|TRBV30
CAWSTGTGLSEAFF
TGTGCCTGGAGTACCGGGACAGGGTTGTCTGAAGCTTTCTTT
>-|TRBJ1-1|-|TRBV9
CASSVGTALNTEAFF
TGTGCCAGCAGCGTAGGGACAGCCCTGAACACTGAAGCTTTCTTT
>few|TRBJ1-1|-|TRBV28
CASSQQWNTEAFF
TGTGCCAGCAGTCAGCAGTGGAACACTGAAGCTTTCTTT
>-|TRBJ2-3|-|TRBV7-2
CASSLATRADTQYF
TGTGCCAGCAGCTTAGCGACTAGAGCAGATACGCAGTATTTT
>once|TRBJ2-6|-|TRBV7-3
CASGKGRDGANVLTF
TGTGCCAGCGGCAAGGGCAGGGATGGGGCCAACGTCCTGACTTTC
>-|TRBJ2-5|-|TRBV11-2
CASSIGRGMGTQYF
TGTGCCAGCAGCATCGGGCGGGGAATGGGGACCCAGTACTTC
>-|TRBJ1-4|TRBD1|TRBV7-8
CASSRDRGQEEKLFF
TGTGCCAGCAGCCGAGACAGGGGGCAGGAAGAAAAACTGTTTTTT
>-|TRBJ2-6|-|TRBV29-1
CSVDGGFGANVLTF
TGCAGCGTGGACGGGGGCTTTGGGGCCAACGTCCTGACTTTC
>once|TRBJ1-2|-|TRBV5-6
CASSLDSPLNYGYTF
TGTGCCAGCAGCTTGGACAGCCCTCTGAACTATGGCTACACCTTC
>-|TRBJ1-6|-|TRBV7-2
CASSSTGLNSPLHF
TGTGCCAGCAGCTCAACAGGGCTAAATTCACCCCTCCACTTT
>once|TRBJ1-3|TRBD1|TRBV29-1
CSAELTGSGNTIYF
TGCAGCGCCGAGTTGACAGGGTCTGGAAACACCATATATTTT
>-|TRBJ2-7|-|TRBV4-1
CASSQGGWQASSYEQYF
TGCGCCAGCAGCCAAGGTGGGTGGCAGGCCAGCTCCTACGAGCAGTACTTC
>few|TRBJ2-3|-|TRBV5-4
CASHYRVGTDTQYF
TGTGCCAGCCATTACAGGGTAGGCACAGATACGCAGTATTTT
>-|TRBJ1-5|-|TRBV7-3
CASSWEYNQPQHF
TGTGCCAGCAGCTGGGAATACAATCAGCCCCAGCATTTT
>-|TRBJ1-2|-|TRBV19
CASRDVAEGYTF
TGTGCCAGTCGGGACGTCGCGGAGGGCTACACCTTC
>-|TRBJ1-1|TRBD1|TRBV9
CASSIGTGSIEAFF
TGTGCCAGCAGCATTGGGACAGGGTCTATTGAAGCTTTCTTT
>-|TRBJ1-6|-|TRBV18
CASSPSNQGNSPLHF
TGTGCCAGCTCACCCAGTAATCAGGGGAATTCACCCCTCCACTTT
>-|TRBJ1-2|-|TRBV9
CASSVSTGRHPDGYTF
TGTGCCAGCAGCGTTTCTACCGGACGCCACCCTGATGGCTACACCTTC
>-|TRBJ2-3|-|TRBV6-6
CASSYRDTQYF
TGTGCCAGCAGTTACCGAGATACGCAGTATTTT
>-|TRBJ2-7|-|TRBV4-1
CASSQPSWAGPSYEQYF
TGCGCCAGCAGCCAACCGAGCTGGGCGGGGCCCTCCTACGAGCAGTACTTC
>-|TRBJ2-3|TRBD2|TRBV27
CASSLWEGLTSTDTQYF
TGTGCCAGCAGTTTATGGGAGGGACTCACTAGCACAGATACGCAGTATTTT
>-|TRBJ2-7|TRBD1|TRBV2
CASSAGTGEDEQYF
TGTGCCAGCAGCGCCGGGACAGGGGAGGACGAGCAGTACTTC
>-|TRBJ1-2|-|TRBV20-1
CSAQGKGYTF
TGCAGTGCGCAGGGGAAGGGCTACACCTTC
>-|TRBJ2-5|-|TRBV6-6
CASSPPGLGETQYF
TGTGCCAGCAGCCCCCCCGGCCTAGGAGAGACCCAGTACTTC
>-|TRBJ2-1|-|TRBV11-2
CASSDGGEQFF
TGTGCCAGCAGCGACGGGGGTGAGCAGTTCTTC
>-|TRBJ1-2|-|TRBV5-1
CASSWGWGNYGYTF
TGCGCCAGCAGCTGGGGATGGGGAAACTATGGCTACACCTTC
>-|TRBJ1-4|-|TRBV9
CASSSSPNEKLFF
TGTGCCAGCAGCTCCAGTCCGAATGAAAAACTGTTTTTT